These 30 T cell receptor beta chains were all obtained from the same sample, sequenced in a study of cytomegalovirus exposure and HLA in healthy donors. The protocol was immunoSEQ multiplex PCR, while the TCRdb copy is restricted to in-frame clones and leaves out a portion. The sample lists 60,000 or so clones, just under 95% seen once, with about 2.2% in the top ten. Sequencing used PBMCs. These receptors came from a man between 18 and 29 years old in good health and CMV-seronegative.

The gene calls are TRBV4-1 and TRBJ2-5; tentatively, D is TRBD2 (5 bases). V lost 0 bases and J lost 5, with 10 bases in between. Germline V gives CDR1 MGHRA, CDR2 YSYEKL. The CDR3 totals 14 residues. In nucleotides, the CDR3 is TGCGCCAGCAGCCAAGAAGGTCGAGGGGAGACCCAGTACTTC. This codes for CASSQEGRGETQYF.

This chain connects TRBV27 to TRBJ2-1, with 8 nucleotides matching TRBD2. The CDR3 extends over 15 amino acids. The germline V gene encodes CDR1 MNHEY and CDR2 SMNVEV (reference sequence). With 2 bases clipped from V and 4 bases from J, the junction kept 4 bases outside the gene matches. CDR3 nucleotide sequence: TGTGCCAGCAGTTTAAGCGGGAGTCGGTACAATGAGCAGTTCTTC. Translating it yields CASSLSGSRYNEQFF.

The chain has TRBV11-2 and TRBJ2-5; D not resolved. From germline, CDR1 is SGHAT and CDR2 FQNNGV. V shed 1 base and J shed 3 bases, with 9 bases lying between them. The CDR3 sequence is 14 residues long. The CDR3 bases are TGTGCCAGCAGCTTAGGACTCACGAAAGAGACCCAGTACTTC. Translating it yields CASSLGLTKETQYF. The whole variable domain, remainder taken from reference TRBV11-2 and TRBJ2-5, is EAGVAQSPRYKIIEKRQSVAFWCNPISGHATLYWYQQILGQGPKLLIQFQNNGVVDDSQLPKDRFSAERLKGVDSTLKIQPAKLEDSAVYLCASSLGLTKETQYFGPGTRLLVL.

The chain has TRBV7-8 and TRBJ2-2; D ambiguous. CDR1 is SGHVS and CDR2 is FQNEAQ in the germline V gene. Trimming cost V 1 base and J 0 bases, with 6 bases left between them. This CDR3 has 15 amino acids. The CDR3 region has the DNA TGTGCCAGCAGCTTAGACTCAACGAACACCGGGGAGCTGTTTTTT. It specifies CASSLDSTNTGELFF.

The rearrangement joins TRBV28 to TRBJ1-5; no reliable D call. Germline CDR1 and CDR2: MDHEN and SYDVKM. With 7 bases removed from V and 3 bases from J, the gap between germline ends came to 10 bases. CDR3 length: 13 residues. CDR3 sequence: CASTREPNQPQHF. CDR3 nucleotides: TGTGCCAGCACCCGGGAGCCCAATCAGCCCCAGCATTTT.

The chain uses TRBV6-6 and TRBJ1-1; D call uncertain. Germline V gives CDR1 MNHNY, CDR2 SVGAGI (reference sequence). The V end lost 3 bases, the J end lost 2 bases, and 13 bases lay between the germline ends. This CDR3 spans 15 amino acids. The CDR3 loop is CASSYTAIYNTEAFF. The CDR3 nucleotides read TGTGCCAGCAGTTATACAGCCATTTATAACACTGAAGCTTTCTTT.

The chain has TRBV28 and TRBJ1-4; TRBD1 agrees at 8 bases. Germline values: CDR1 MDHEN, CDR2 SYDVKM. V was pared by 1 base and J by 8 bases, with 15 bases of the junction left unmatched. The CDR3 has 18 residues. CDR3 sequence (DNA): TGTGCCAGCAGTTTATTCTGGGGCAGGGGGCCCCAGGGGGAAAAACTGTTTTTT. Translation: CASSLFWGRGPQGEKLFF.

J is TRBJ2-2 and V is TRBV5-4; 11 bases are shared with TRBD2. Germline CDR1 SGHNT, CDR2 YYREEE (reference sequence). CDR3 length: 19 residues. V lost 0 bases to trimming and J lost 4 bases; unmatched junction nucleotides: 11. The CDR3 reads CASSLGLAGRAGGTGELFF. The DNA for the CDR3 is TGTGCCAGCAGCTTGGGACTAGCGGGAAGGGCAGGTGGCACCGGGGAGCTGTTTTTT.

This clone has a single count. The chain uses TRBV5-1 and TRBJ1-1; D possibly corresponds to TRBD1 (5 bases). The CDR3 spans 14 residues. Germline CDR1 is SGHRS and CDR2 is YFSETQ. V was shortened by 4 bases and J by 2 bases, with 12 bases between the two germline ends. The CDR3 here is CASSLGVTNTEAFF. In DNA form, the CDR3 reads TGCGCCAGCAGCCTAGGGGTAACTAACACTGAAGCTTTCTTT.

The chain uses TRBV20-1 and TRBJ2-1; D is perhaps TRBD1 (6 bases). The V and J ends lost 4 bases and 9 bases respectively, with 10 bases between them. This CDR3 is 11 amino acids long. Looked up from germline, CDR1 is DFQATT and CDR2 is SNEGSKA (reference sequence). The chain's CDR3 is CSAITGLEQFF. The CDR3 DNA reads as TGCAGTGCTATTACAGGGCTTGAGCAGTTCTTC.

To note about this clone: Distinct nucleotide sequences in the sample also encode this CDR3. This sequence joins TRBV27 and TRBJ2-2, with 13 bases matching TRBD2. V shed 9 bases and J 5 bases; nucleotides not matched to a gene: 12. Germline V gives CDR1 MNHEY, CDR2 SMNVEV (reference sequence). CDR3 size: 17 residues. The CDR3 region is CASSRLLAGGPTGELFF. The CDR3 nucleotides read TGTGCCAGTAGTCGCCTACTAGCGGGAGGGCCTACCGGGGAGCTGTTTTTT.

There are a few counts of this clone. The chain is built from TRBV28 and TRBJ1-2, with a tentative D call TRBD1 (5 bases). Between the trimmed V and J ends, which lost 5 bases and 2 bases, there was a span of 12 bases. This CDR3 has 14 amino acids. Germline assignment: CDR1 MDHEN and CDR2 SYDVKM. CDR3 coding DNA: TGTGCCAGCAGTGCCGGGGGTACAAACTATGGCTACACCTTC. It translates to CASSAGGTNYGYTF.

The V and J genes are TRBV4-3 and TRBJ2-1; 7 bases are a match to TRBD2. V was pared by 3 bases and J by 10 bases, with 18 bases of the junction left unmatched. Germline-derived CDR1 and CDR2 are LGHNA and YSLEER. The CDR3 is 17 residues long. CDR3 in amino acids: CASSHLIAGPRSGEQFF. The CDR3 DNA reads as TGCGCCAGCAGCCATCTTATAGCGGGTCCTAGATCGGGGGAGCAGTTCTTC.

This clone was detected only once. V is TRBV18 and J is TRBJ1-2; no definite D call. This CDR3 comprises 15 residues. Trimming pared 0 bases from V and 1 base from J, leaving 9 bases between. CDR1 is KGHSH and CDR2 is LQKENI in the germline V gene. CDR3 coding DNA: TGTGCCAGCTCACCACCGGCAGTTATTAACTATGGCTACACCTTC. Translation gives CASSPPAVINYGYTF.

This rearrangement joins TRBV5-4 to TRBJ2-5, with 13 bases fitting TRBD2. The germline V gene has CDR1 SGHNT and CDR2 YYREEE (reference sequence). CDR3 length: 16 amino acids. After removal of 3 bases from V and 2 bases from J, the junction contained 4 bases not matched to a gene. DNA for the CDR3: TGTGCCAGCAGCTCCTGGGGACTAGCGGGACAAGAGACCCAGTACTTC. The encoded protein is CASSSWGLAGQETQYF.

This clone was detected once. V gene TRBV19 combines with J gene TRBJ1-2; 7 nucleotides match TRBD1. The CDR3 has 16 amino acids. Germline V lookup: CDR1 LNHDA, CDR2 SQIVND (reference sequence). The J segment lost 0 bases and the V segment lost 4 bases, leaving 8 bases of the junction unmatched. The CDR3 spells CASSRNLRGSNYGYTF. The CDR3 nucleotides read TGTGCCAGTAGTAGGAACCTCAGGGGGTCTAACTATGGCTACACCTTC.

V is TRBV7-8 and J is TRBJ2-7; possible D gene TRBD2, 6 bases. Germline V gene sequence: CDR1 SGHVS, CDR2 FQNEAQ. This CDR3 spans 16 amino acids. V dropped 2 bases and J dropped 0 bases, with 14 bases sitting between them. The CDR3 coding sequence is TGTGCCAGCAGCTTATTTATAGCGGCTAGCTCCTACGAGCAGTACTTC. Its translation is CASSLFIAASSYEQYF.

The chain recombines TRBV4-1 with TRBJ2-3; TRBD1 is a possible D gene (6 bases). Germline assignment: CDR1 MGHRA and CDR2 YSYEKL. The ends were cut back, 2 bases at V and 4 bases at J, with 13 bases in the middle. The CDR3 sequence is 15 residues long. In DNA form, the CDR3 reads TGCGCCAGCAGCCAAAAGGACAGAATCGCAGATACGCAGTATTTT. Translation: CASSQKDRIADTQYF.

J is TRBJ2-7 and V is TRBV27; 8 nucleotides match TRBD1. The CDR3 totals 13 residues. V lost 6 bases and J lost 3; bases outside the gene matches: 4. Germline-derived CDR1 and CDR2 are MNHEY and SMNVEV (reference sequence). The chain's CDR3 is CASSFTGGYEQYF. CDR3 nucleotide sequence: TGTGCCAGCAGCTTTACAGGGGGCTACGAGCAGTACTTC.

The chain joins TRBV30 to TRBJ2-3, with TRBD2 identical over 12 bases. This CDR3 spans 13 amino acids. The V and J ends lost 8 bases and 3 bases, in that order; junction bases with no gene match: 3. Germline V gene lookup returns CDR1 GTSNPN and CDR2 SVGIG (reference sequence). The chain's CDR3 is CARTSGNTDTQYF. In DNA form, the CDR3 reads TGTGCCAGGACTAGCGGGAATACAGATACGCAGTATTTT. Combining the CDR3 with reference TRBV30 and TRBJ2-3 gives the whole variable domain SQTIHQWPATLVQPVGSPLSLECTVEGTSNPNLYWYRQAAGRGLQLLFYSVGIGQISSEVPQNLSASRPQDRQFILSSKKLLLSDSGFYLCARTSGNTDTQYFGPGTRLTVL.

The sample holds one count of this clone. This chain joins TRBV27 and TRBJ2-3; TRBD1 is a possible D gene (6 bases). The CDR3 is 15 residues long. Germline V CDR1 and CDR2: MNHEY, SMNVEV (reference sequence). Trimming took off 6 bases at V and 4 bases at J, with 17 bases between the two ends. CDR3 DNA: TGTGCCAGCAGAATTTCAACAGGGAATGCAGATACGCAGTATTTT. Translation gives CASRISTGNADTQYF.

This chain links TRBV6-1 with TRBJ1-4, with D unresolved. V lost 1 base, J lost 8 bases, and 11 bases lay in between. This CDR3 has 14 residues. Germline-derived CDR1 and CDR2 are MNHNS and SASEGT. The CDR3 protein is CASSEVGSAEKLFF. DNA for the CDR3: TGTGCCAGCAGTGAAGTCGGCAGCGCCGAAAAACTGTTTTTT.

The rearrangement links TRBV7-2 to TRBJ2-1, with 9 bases aligning to TRBD2. Germline CDR1 and CDR2: SGHTA and FQGNSA. The CDR3 totals 15 residues. After removal of 1 base from V and 8 bases from J, the junction contained 6 bases not matched to a gene. CDR3 amino acids: CASSLEAGGGYEQFF. CDR3 nucleotide sequence: TGTGCCAGCAGCTTAGAAGCGGGAGGAGGCTATGAGCAGTTCTTC.

This sequence joins TRBV7-9 and TRBJ2-3; possible D gene TRBD2, 5 bases. Trimming took off 3 bases at V and 1 base at J, with 11 bases between the two ends. CDR1 is SEHNR and CDR2 is FQNEAQ in the germline V gene (reference sequence). The CDR3 is 15 amino acids. The CDR3 here is CASSFEGVGTDTQYF. CDR3 DNA sequence: TGTGCCAGCAGCTTTGAGGGAGTCGGCACAGATACGCAGTATTTT.

V and J are TRBV28 and TRBJ2-5, with D maybe TRBD2 (5 bases). The CDR3 totals 14 residues. V was trimmed by 5 bases and J by 5 bases, leaving 15 bases between them. Looked up from germline, CDR1 is MDHEN and CDR2 is SYDVKM. This CDR3 is CASSSSFSGETQYF. CDR3 DNA sequence: TGTGCCAGCAGTAGTAGTTTTTCGGGGGAGACCCAGTACTTC.

The chain employs TRBV7-9 and TRBJ1-1, with a weak D call TRBD1 (6 bases). V was clipped by 5 bases and J by 2 bases, with 21 bases between them. Germline CDR1 and CDR2: SEHNR and FQNEAQ (reference sequence). This CDR3 has 17 residues. The CDR3 nucleotides read TGTGCCAGCAGCCCCAACGCCTACAGGGAGGGAAACACTGAAGCTTTCTTT. It is translated as CASSPNAYREGNTEAFF.

In this sample, this clone turned up a few times. The rearrangement uses TRBV7-2 and TRBJ2-7; 11 positions match TRBD1. Germline trimming cut 5 bases from V and 7 bases from J; bases unmatched to any gene: 4. Germline CDR1 SGHTA, CDR2 FQGNSA. The CDR3 is made up of 13 amino acids. CDR3 nucleotide sequence: TGTGCCAGCAGCCAGGGGACAGGGGGAGAGCAGTACTTC. Protein sequence: CASSQGTGGEQYF. Based on the CDR3 plus reference TRBV7-2 and TRBJ2-7, the full variable domain is GAGVSQSPSNKVTEKGKDVELRCDPISGHTALYWYRQSLGQGLEFLIYFQGNSAPDKSGLPSDRFSAERTGGSVSTLTIQRTQQEDSAVYLCASSQGTGGEQYFGPGTRLTVT.

V usage is TRBV19 and J usage is TRBJ1-1; TRBD1 might be the D (5 bases). The CDR3 length is 15 residues. Trimming took off 7 bases at V and 1 base at J, with 16 bases between the two ends. Germline values: CDR1 LNHDA, CDR2 SQIVND (reference sequence). The CDR3 sequence is CASTPLGAWNTEAFF. The CDR3 nucleotides read TGTGCCAGTACCCCTTTAGGGGCCTGGAACACTGAAGCTTTCTTT.

The chain is built from TRBV2 and TRBJ2-7; tentatively, D is TRBD2 (6 bases). The CDR3 totals 16 residues. With 6 bases removed from V and 9 bases from J, the gap between germline ends came to 27 bases. The germline gives CDR1 SNHLY, CDR2 FYNNEI. The CDR3 reads CASSEEIAGNGSGQYF. The CDR3, as DNA: TGTGCCAGCAGCGAGGAGATAGCAGGGAACGGGAGCGGGCAGTACTTC.

This chain uses TRBV28 with TRBJ1-5, with 7 bases matching TRBD1. This CDR3 is 19 amino acids long. CDR1 MDHEN and CDR2 SYDVKM come from the germline V gene. J gave up 0 bases and V 2 bases, and 13 bases lay outside the gene matches. The CDR3 protein is CASSLTRRTGRYSNQPQHF. The DNA of the CDR3 is TGTGCCAGCAGTTTAACCAGAAGGACAGGCAGATATAGCAATCAGCCCCAGCATTTT.